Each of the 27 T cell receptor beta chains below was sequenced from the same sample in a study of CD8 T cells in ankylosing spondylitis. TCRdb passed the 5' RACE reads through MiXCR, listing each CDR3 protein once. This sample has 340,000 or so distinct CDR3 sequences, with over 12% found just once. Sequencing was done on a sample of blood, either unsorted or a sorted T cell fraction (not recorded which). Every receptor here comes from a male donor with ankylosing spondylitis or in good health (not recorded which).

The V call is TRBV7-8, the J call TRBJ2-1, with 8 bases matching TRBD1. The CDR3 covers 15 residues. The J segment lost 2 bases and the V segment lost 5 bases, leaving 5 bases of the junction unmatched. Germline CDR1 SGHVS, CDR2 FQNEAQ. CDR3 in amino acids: CASSEDRVAYNEQFF. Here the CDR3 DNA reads TGTGCCAGCAGCGAGGACAGGGTCGCCTACAATGAGCAGTTCTTC.

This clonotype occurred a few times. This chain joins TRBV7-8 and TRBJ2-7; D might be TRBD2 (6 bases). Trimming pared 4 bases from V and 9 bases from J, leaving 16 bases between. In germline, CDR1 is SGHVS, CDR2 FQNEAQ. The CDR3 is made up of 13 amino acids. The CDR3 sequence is CASSSYIRGGQYF. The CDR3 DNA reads TGTGCCAGCAGCTCCTATATCCGGGGAGGGCAGTACTTC.

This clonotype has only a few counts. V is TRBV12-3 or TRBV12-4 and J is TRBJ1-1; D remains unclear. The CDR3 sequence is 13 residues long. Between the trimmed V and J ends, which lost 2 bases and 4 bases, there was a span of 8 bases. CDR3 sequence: CASSLTWGTEAFF. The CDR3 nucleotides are TGTGCCAGCAGTTTAACCTGGGGCACTGAAGCTTTCTTT.

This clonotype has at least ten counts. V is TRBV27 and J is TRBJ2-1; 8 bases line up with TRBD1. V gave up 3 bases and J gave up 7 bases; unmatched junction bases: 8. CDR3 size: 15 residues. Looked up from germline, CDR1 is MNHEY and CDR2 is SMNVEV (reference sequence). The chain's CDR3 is CASSFDWTGQNEQFF. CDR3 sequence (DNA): TGTGCCAGCAGTTTCGACTGGACAGGGCAAAATGAGCAGTTCTTC.

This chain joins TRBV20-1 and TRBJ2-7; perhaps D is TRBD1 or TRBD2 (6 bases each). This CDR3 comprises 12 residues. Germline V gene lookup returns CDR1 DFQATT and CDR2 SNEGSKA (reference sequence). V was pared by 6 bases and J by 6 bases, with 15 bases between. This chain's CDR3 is CSAGGLSGEQYF. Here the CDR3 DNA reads TGCAGTGCCGGGGGCCTCAGTGGCGAGCAGTACTTC.

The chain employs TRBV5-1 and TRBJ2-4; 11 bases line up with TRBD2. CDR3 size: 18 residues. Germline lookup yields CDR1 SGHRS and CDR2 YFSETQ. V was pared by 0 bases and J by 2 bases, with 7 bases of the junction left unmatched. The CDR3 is CASSLAETSGTSKNIQYF. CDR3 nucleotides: TGCGCCAGCAGCTTGGCCGAGACTAGCGGGACCTCCAAAAACATTCAGTACTTC.

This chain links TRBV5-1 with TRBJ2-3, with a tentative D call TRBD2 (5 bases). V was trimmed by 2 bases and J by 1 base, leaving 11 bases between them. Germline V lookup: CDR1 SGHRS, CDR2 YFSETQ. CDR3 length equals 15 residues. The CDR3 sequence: CASSLLDSGTDTQYF. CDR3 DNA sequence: TGCGCCAGCAGCTTACTAGATTCGGGCACAGATACGCAGTATTTT.

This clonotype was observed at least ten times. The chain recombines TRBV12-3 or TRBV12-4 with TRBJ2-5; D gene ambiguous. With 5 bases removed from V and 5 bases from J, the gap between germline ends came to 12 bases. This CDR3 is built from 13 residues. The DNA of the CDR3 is TGTGCCAGCAGTCTTCAAGCAGGCGAGACCCAGTACTTC. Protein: CASSLQAGETQYF.

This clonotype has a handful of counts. CDR3: CASSPGQGVSGTDTQYF. The CDR3 DNA reads as TGTGCCAGCAGTCCGGGACAGGGGGTTTCGGGCACAGATACGCAGTATTTT. This chain uses TRBV6-1 with TRBJ2-3; 11 positions match TRBD1. Germline V CDR1 and CDR2: MNHNS, SASEGT. The length of the CDR3 is 17 residues. Germline trimming cut 5 bases from V and 1 base from J; bases unmatched to any gene: 8.

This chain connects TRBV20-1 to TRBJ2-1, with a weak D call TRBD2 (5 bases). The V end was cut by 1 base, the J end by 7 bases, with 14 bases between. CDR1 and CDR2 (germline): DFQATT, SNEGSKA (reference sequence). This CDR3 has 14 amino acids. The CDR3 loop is CSARVGGSMNEQFF. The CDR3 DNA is TGCAGTGCTAGAGTAGGTGGGAGTATGAATGAGCAGTTCTTC.

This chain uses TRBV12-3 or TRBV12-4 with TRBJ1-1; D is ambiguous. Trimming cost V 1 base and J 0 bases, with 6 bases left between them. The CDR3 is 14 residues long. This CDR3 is CASSLGELNTEAFF. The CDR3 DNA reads TGTGCCAGCAGTTTAGGGGAGTTGAACACTGAAGCTTTCTTT.

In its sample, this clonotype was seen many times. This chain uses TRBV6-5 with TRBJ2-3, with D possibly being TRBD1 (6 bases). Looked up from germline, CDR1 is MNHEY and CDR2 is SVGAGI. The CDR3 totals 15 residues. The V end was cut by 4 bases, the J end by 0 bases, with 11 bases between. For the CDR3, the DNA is TGTGCCAGCAGTTCCAGGGGCCTAAGCACAGATACGCAGTATTTT. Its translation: CASSSRGLSTDTQYF.

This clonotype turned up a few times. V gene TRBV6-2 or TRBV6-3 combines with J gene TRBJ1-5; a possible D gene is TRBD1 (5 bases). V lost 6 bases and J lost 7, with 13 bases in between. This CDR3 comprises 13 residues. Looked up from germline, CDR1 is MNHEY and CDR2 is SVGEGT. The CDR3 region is CASRAGFGQPQHF. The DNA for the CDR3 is TGTGCCAGCAGAGCAGGGTTCGGGCAGCCCCAGCATTTT.

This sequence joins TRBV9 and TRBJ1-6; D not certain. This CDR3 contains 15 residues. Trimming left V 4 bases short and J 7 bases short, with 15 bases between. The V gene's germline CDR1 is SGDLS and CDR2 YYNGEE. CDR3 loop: CASSRWLEGNSPLHF. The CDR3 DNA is TGTGCCAGCAGCCGGTGGCTGGAAGGGAATTCACCCCTCCACTTT.

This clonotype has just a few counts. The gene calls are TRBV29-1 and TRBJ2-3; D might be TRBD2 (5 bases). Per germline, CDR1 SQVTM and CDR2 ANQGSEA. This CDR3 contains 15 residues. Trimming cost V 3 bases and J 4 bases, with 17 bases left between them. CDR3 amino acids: CSVDPLEIGADTQYF. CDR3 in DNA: TGCAGCGTTGACCCCCTAGAGATCGGGGCAGATACGCAGTATTTT.

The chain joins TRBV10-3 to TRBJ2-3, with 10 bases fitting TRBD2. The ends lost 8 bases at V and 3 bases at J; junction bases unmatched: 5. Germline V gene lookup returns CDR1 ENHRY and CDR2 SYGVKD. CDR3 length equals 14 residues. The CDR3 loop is CAIGLAVRTDTQYF. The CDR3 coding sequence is TGTGCCATCGGACTAGCGGTGAGGACAGATACGCAGTATTTT.

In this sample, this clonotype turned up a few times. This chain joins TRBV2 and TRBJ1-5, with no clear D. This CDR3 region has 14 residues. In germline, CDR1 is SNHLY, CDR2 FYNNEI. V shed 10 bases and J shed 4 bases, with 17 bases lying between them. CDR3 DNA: TGTGCCACGCCCCCGGTACAGTTTAATCAGCCCCAGCATTTT. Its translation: CATPPVQFNQPQHF.

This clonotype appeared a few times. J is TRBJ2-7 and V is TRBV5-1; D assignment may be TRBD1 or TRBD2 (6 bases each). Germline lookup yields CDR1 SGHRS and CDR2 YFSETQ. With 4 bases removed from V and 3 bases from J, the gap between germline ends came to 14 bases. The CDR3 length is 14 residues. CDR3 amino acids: CASSPSGAFYEQYF. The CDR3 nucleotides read TGCGCCAGCAGCCCGTCGGGGGCTTTCTACGAGCAGTACTTC.

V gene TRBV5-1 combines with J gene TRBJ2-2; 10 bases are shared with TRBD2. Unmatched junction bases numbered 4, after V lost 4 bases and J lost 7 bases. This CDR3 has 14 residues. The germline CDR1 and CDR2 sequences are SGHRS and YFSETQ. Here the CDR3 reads CASSTSGVVGELFF. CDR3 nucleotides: TGCGCCAGCAGCACTAGCGGGGTCGTCGGGGAGCTGTTTTTT.

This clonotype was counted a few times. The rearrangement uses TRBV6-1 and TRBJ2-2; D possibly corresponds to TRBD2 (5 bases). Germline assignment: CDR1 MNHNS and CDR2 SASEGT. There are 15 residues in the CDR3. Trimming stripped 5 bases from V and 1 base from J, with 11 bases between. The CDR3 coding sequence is TGTGCCAGCAGTCTTGGACTTCTGAACACCGGGGAGCTGTTTTTT. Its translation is CASSLGLLNTGELFF.

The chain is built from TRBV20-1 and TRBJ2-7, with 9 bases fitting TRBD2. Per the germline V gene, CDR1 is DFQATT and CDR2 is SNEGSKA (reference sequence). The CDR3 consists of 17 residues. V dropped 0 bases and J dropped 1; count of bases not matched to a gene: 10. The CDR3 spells CSARDLRLAEYSYEQYF. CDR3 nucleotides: TGCAGTGCTAGAGATTTGAGACTAGCGGAATATTCCTACGAGCAGTACTTC.

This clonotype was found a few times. The CDR3 sequence is CSGRTGGRTEAFF. Here the CDR3 DNA reads TGCAGCGGTCGGACAGGGGGGAGGACTGAAGCTTTCTTT. This chain joins TRBV29-1 and TRBJ1-1, with 10 bases identical to TRBD1. The trim removed 7 bases at V and 5 bases at J, leaving 7 bases unmatched. The CDR3 is 13 amino acids. CDR1 and CDR2 (germline): SQVTM, ANQGSEA.

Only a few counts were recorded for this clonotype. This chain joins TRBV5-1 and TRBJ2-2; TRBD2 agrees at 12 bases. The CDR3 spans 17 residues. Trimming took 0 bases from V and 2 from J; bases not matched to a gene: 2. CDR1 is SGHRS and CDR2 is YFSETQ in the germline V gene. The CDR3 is CASSLELAGGNTGELFF. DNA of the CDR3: TGCGCCAGCAGCTTGGAACTAGCGGGGGGAAACACCGGGGAGCTGTTTTTT.

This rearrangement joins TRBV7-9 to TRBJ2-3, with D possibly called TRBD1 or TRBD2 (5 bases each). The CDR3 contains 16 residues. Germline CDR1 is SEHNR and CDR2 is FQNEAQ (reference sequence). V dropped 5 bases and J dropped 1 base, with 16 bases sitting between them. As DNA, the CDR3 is TGTGCCAGCAGCCCCCAGGGCTTGCGGGGCACAGATACGCAGTATTTT. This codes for CASSPQGLRGTDTQYF.

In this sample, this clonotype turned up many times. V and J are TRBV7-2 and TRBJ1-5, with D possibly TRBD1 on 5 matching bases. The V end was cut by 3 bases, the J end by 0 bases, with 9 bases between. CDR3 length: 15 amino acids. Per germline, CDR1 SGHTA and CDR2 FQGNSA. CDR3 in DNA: TGTGCCAGCAGCTTCGAAGGGGCTAGCAATCAGCCCCAGCATTTT. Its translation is CASSFEGASNQPQHF.

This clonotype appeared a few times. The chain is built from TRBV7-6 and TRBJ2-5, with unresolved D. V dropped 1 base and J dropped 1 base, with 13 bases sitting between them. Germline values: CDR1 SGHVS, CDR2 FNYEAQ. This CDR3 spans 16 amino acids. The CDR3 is CASSLVSASSQETQYF. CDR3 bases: TGTGCCAGCAGCTTAGTATCGGCCTCCTCCCAAGAGACCCAGTACTTC.

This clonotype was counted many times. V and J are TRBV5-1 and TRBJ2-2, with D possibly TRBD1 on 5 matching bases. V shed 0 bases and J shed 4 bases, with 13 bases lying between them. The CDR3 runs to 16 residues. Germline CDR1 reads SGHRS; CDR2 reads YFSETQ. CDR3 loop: CASSLVSRVSTGELFF. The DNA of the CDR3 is TGCGCCAGCAGCTTGGTATCCAGGGTGTCCACCGGGGAGCTGTTTTTT.